This section outlines one T cell receptor (beta chain) sequence together with its context. What it binds is not known. The record originates from a study of high-grade serous ovarian cancer treatment subgroups. Study-wide context: On average, approximately 14,000 reads and 6,500 to 8,000 unique TCR beta rearrangements were obtained per sample.

Produced via immunoSEQ multiplex PCR; TCRdb's table is partial and in-frame only. The sample gives approximately 40,000 clones, 79% of which show up once; approximately 3% is in the top ten. The CDR3 covers 15 residues. Trimming pared 3 bases from V and 3 bases from J, leaving 15 bases between. Germline V gene data show CDR1 as SGHVS and CDR2 as FQNEAQ. Tumor tissue was taken before any definitive surgery or chemotherapy was given. Study-wide findings and caveats: Different patients shared almost no repertoire; same-patient tumors shared roughly 0.11 to 0.8. Without spatial data, bulk sequencing limits insight into HGSC tumor diversity. CDR1 and CDR2 were left unanalyzed; analyses focused on CDR3.

The sequence derives from a human donor with high-grade serous ovarian cancer. V gene TRBV7-8 combines with J gene TRBJ2-7; D might be TRBD1 (5 bases). Sequencing used tumor tissue. CDR3 bases: TGTGCCAGCAGCTTGGTCAGGGATCCCTTCTACGAGCAGTACTTC. Protein sequence: CASSLVRDPFYEQYF.